Included here is one T cell receptor beta chain sequence, with context. CD8+ and CD4+ T cells from blood underwent TCR beta sequencing. Control patients had untreated stable or active relapsing-remitting multiple sclerosis by revised McDonald criteria. Negative isolation was used for CD8+ and CD4+ T cells, and FACS enrichment was applied to TEMRA cells. The record originates from a study of CD8 T cells in Susac syndrome. Unmatched junction bases numbered 10, after V lost 8 bases and J lost 4 bases. The CDR3 consists of 15 residues. The V gene's germline CDR1 is SNHLY and CDR2 FYNNEI. The RNA, roughly 0.5 to 1 ug, was put through reverse transcription using random hexamers. An immunoSEQ multiplex PCR generated amplified TCR beta CDR3 products spanning 54 Vbeta and 13 Jbeta. TCRdb reprocessed the immunoSEQ multiplex PCR reads with MiXCR, giving one entry per CDR3 protein. The table shows approximately 150,000 distinct CDR3 sequences, with 80% to 95% occurring only once.

What was sequenced was CD4+ T cells from PBMCs. The chain joins TRBV2 to TRBJ2-2; TRBD1 matches 7 bases. The sequence was collected from a human donor with multiple sclerosis. CDR3 bases: TGTGCCAGCTGCCGGGACAGCGGTTCCACCGGGGAGCTGTTTTTT. Translated: CASCRDSGSTGELFF. The full variable domain, rest sourced from reference TRBV2 and TRBJ2-2, is EPEVTQTPSHQVTQMGQEVILRCVPISNHLYFYWYRQILGQKVEFLVSFYNNEISEKSEIFDDQFSVERPDGSNFTLKIRSTKLEDSAMYFCASCRDSGSTGELFFGEGSRLTVL.